Listed below are T cell receptor beta chains from one sample, sequenced in a study of human T cells and chemical hapten exposure. TCRdb called the RACE reads again in MiXCR, with one record for every CDR3 protein. This sample carries around 60,000 distinct CDR3 sequences, 5.5% to 7.5% of them seen once, and the ten largest clones take approximately 1.6%. Material: whole blood, obtained in connection with sensitization to the hapten diphenylcyclopropenone (DPC). The receptors were sampled from a woman in her twenties or thirties with alopecia areata. Some clones in this sample may be carry-over from other donors' samples. The CDR3 runs from the conserved cysteine through the conserved F or W.

CDR3 length: 11; V gene: TRBV10-1; CDR3 protein: CASSDTDTQYF
CDR3 length: 13; V gene: TRBV6-5; CDR3 protein: CASSYQGWSPLHF
CDR3 length: 16; V gene: TRBV28; CDR3 protein: CASTILDSPWNTEAFF
CDR3 length: 14; V gene: TRBV7-9; CDR3 protein: CASSPSGSVYEQYF
CDR3 length: 11; V gene: TRBV20-1; CDR3 protein: CSARGEGFYTF
CDR3 length: 15; V gene: TRBV12-3/TRBV12-4; CDR3 protein: CASSLFPGTTYEQYF
CDR3 length: 17; V gene: TRBV20-1; CDR3 protein: CSARDPVRGGTNYGYTF
CDR3 length: 14; V gene: TRBV6-1; CDR3 protein: CASSAGTVNEKLFF
CDR3 length: 13; V gene: TRBV10-3; CDR3 protein: CAIPGPSSYGYTF
CDR3 length: 12; V gene: TRBV24-1; CDR3 protein: CATSDLRDKQFF
CDR3 length: 18; V gene: TRBV7-9; CDR3 protein: CASSLYPHGGKANYGYTF
CDR3 length: 13; V gene: TRBV7-3; CDR3 protein: CASSLRGADTQYF
CDR3 length: 15; V gene: TRBV3-1; CDR3 protein: CASSQDGGQGHGYTF
CDR3 length: 14; V gene: TRBV19; CDR3 protein: CASKSQGAYYGYTF
CDR3 length: 17; V gene: TRBV20-1; CDR3 protein: CSARRGQGKSGANVLTF
CDR3 length: 13; V gene: TRBV12-3/TRBV12-4; CDR3 protein: CASRVGLNTEAFF
CDR3 length: 15; V gene: TRBV18; CDR3 protein: CASSPMTGYQETQYF
CDR3 length: 18; V gene: TRBV10-3; CDR3 protein: CAISNLLSGVGSNEKLFF
CDR3 length: 16; V gene: TRBV18; CDR3 protein: CASSEGQGAQSYGYTF
CDR3 length: 14; V gene: TRBV2; CDR3 protein: CASSDVANTGELFF
CDR3 length: 14; V gene: TRBV6-2/TRBV6-3; CDR3 protein: CASSYGVDQETQYF
CDR3 length: 15; V gene: TRBV29-1; CDR3 protein: CSVNGQGGKNEKLFF
CDR3 length: 16; V gene: TRBV4-2; CDR3 protein: CASSQGGDSYTDTQYF
CDR3 length: 14; V gene: TRBV13; CDR3 protein: CASRAAGLGEKLFF
CDR3 length: 14; V gene: TRBV20-1; CDR3 protein: CSARVAGRIRQAFF
CDR3 length: 15; V gene: TRBV11-2; CDR3 protein: CASSLLATGPTEAFF
CDR3 length: 14; V gene: TRBV3-1; CDR3 protein: CASRRRGTVNEQFF
CDR3 length: 13; V gene: TRBV11-2; CDR3 protein: CASSPPYYNEQFF
CDR3 length: 16; V gene: TRBV2; CDR3 protein: CASSDSPGPSTDTQYF
CDR3 length: 19; V gene: TRBV18; CDR3 protein: CASSPPPSPRYRANYGYTF
CDR3 length: 14; V gene: TRBV12-3/TRBV12-4; CDR3 protein: CASNLGTGISPLHF
CDR3 length: 14; V gene: TRBV7-9; CDR3 protein: CASSLGDRGHGYTF
CDR3 length: 14; V gene: TRBV29-1; CDR3 protein: CSVEFQDSRLRAFF
CDR3 length: 17; V gene: TRBV19; CDR3 protein: CASSPTPQGTNTGELFF
CDR3 length: 12; V gene: TRBV3-1; CDR3 protein: CASSRSVHEQYF
CDR3 length: 15; V gene: TRBV3-1; CDR3 protein: CASSQVAGGFNEAFF
CDR3 length: 14; V gene: TRBV6-6; CDR3 protein: CASSYGSAPGELFF
CDR3 length: 12; V gene: TRBV20-1; CDR3 protein: CSASVGQEGAFF
CDR3 length: 18; V gene: TRBV5-4; CDR3 protein: CASSLGQGRGQLHTEAFF
CDR3 length: 13; V gene: TRBV12-5; CDR3 protein: CASGSDVEYGYTF
CDR3 length: 17; V gene: TRBV5-1; CDR3 protein: CASSRRDRGRFNYGYTF
CDR3 length: 18; V gene: TRBV5-6; CDR3 protein: CASSSSGRRRALHFGIHF
CDR3 length: 15; V gene: TRBV7-6; CDR3 protein: CASSLAGSVTEKLFF
CDR3 length: 15; V gene: TRBV6-5; CDR3 protein: CASSYVGQGRDTQYF
CDR3 length: 15; V gene: TRBV3-1; CDR3 protein: CASSAPGLAGDTQYF
CDR3 length: 17; V gene: TRBV7-9; CDR3 protein: CASSSSFRGRQVDTQYF
CDR3 length: 16; V gene: TRBV6-6; CDR3 protein: CASSYSVLSSGNTIYF